The clone carrying this T cell receptor (beta chain) was observed a single time. Assay: immunoSEQ multiplex PCR; the TCRdb copy retains only in-frame clones and omits some. The data hold roughly 450,000 clones, with around 90% observed a single time. This sample is part of a study of blood T cell repertoires in COVID-19. The overall study: T cells, B-cell-depleted T cells, or PBMCs supplied cDNA or gDNA.

Either two negative PCRs, clearance, or symptom resolution qualified Cohort 3 donors as recovered. Looked up from germline, CDR1 is MNHEY and CDR2 is SVGAGI. V dropped 4 bases and J dropped 8 bases, with 17 bases sitting between them. This CDR3 spans 14 amino acids. The sequenced sample consisted of PBMCs or T cells enriched from blood (not recorded which). The TCR was taken from a man between 18 and 29 years old who had recovered from COVID-19. The chain recombines TRBV6-5 with TRBJ1-2; no firm D call. CDR3 coding DNA: TGTGCCAGCAGTTCCCTACAACCGACTGGAGGCTACACCTTC. Protein: CASSSLQPTGGYTF.